Presented here are 20 T cell receptor beta chains from one specimen sequenced in a study of blood T cell repertoires in COVID-19. The assay was immunoSEQ multiplex PCR, and TCRdb's table has in-frame clones only and misses some. This repertoire shows 250,000 to 300,000 clones, approximately 90% found once; its top ten account for approximately 4.2%. Sequencing used peripheral blood. The source of these receptors is a man aged 35-49 years with acute or convalescent COVID-19.

The V and J genes are TRBV5-4 and TRBJ2-7, with 8 bases identical to TRBD1. Germline V gene sequence: CDR1 SGHNT, CDR2 YYREEE (reference sequence). CDR3 size: 13 residues. The V gene end was trimmed by 7 bases and the J gene end by 5 bases; junction bases not matched to a gene: 8. The CDR3 coding sequence is TGTGCCAGCGGAAGGACAGGGCAGCACGAGCAGTACTTC. Protein product: CASGRTGQHEQYF. The complete variable domain, with remaining parts taken from reference TRBV5-4 and TRBJ2-7, reads ETGVTQSPTHLIKTRGQQVTLRCSSQSGHNTVSWYQQALGQGPQFIFQYYREEENGRGNFPPRFSGLQFPNYSSELNVNALELDDSALYLCASGRTGQHEQYFGPGTRLTVT.

The CDR3 nucleotides read TGCGCCAGCAGCTCGACAGGGGGGAATTATGGCTACACCTTC. It encodes CASSSTGGNYGYTF. The V and J genes are TRBV5-1 and TRBJ1-2; 9 nucleotides match TRBD1. V was clipped by 3 bases and J by 5 bases; unmatched bases: 5. Germline V CDR1 and CDR2: SGHRS, YFSETQ. This CDR3 comprises 14 residues.

The CDR3 sequence is CASSSRVANYGYTF. CDR3 DNA sequence: TGTGCCAGCAGCTCCAGGGTGGCTAACTATGGCTACACCTTC. The chain couples TRBV7-9 to TRBJ1-2, with D perhaps matching TRBD1 (5 bases). V lost 4 bases and J 0 bases, leaving 9 bases between the germline ends. The CDR3 extends over 14 amino acids. Per the germline V gene, CDR1 is SEHNR and CDR2 is FQNEAQ (reference sequence). The full variable domain, with the rest looked up from reference TRBV7-9 and TRBJ1-2, is DTGVSQNPRHKITKRGQNVTFRCDPISEHNRLYWYRQTLGQGPEFLTYFQNEAQLEKSRLLSDRFSAERPKGSFSTLEIQRTEQGDSAMYLCASSSRVANYGYTFGSGTRLTVV.

There are a few counts of this clone. The chain joins TRBV2 to TRBJ1-1, with 8 bases fitting TRBD1. Looked up from germline, CDR1 is SNHLY and CDR2 is FYNNEI. There are 14 residues in the CDR3. The ends lost 7 bases at V and 10 bases at J; junction bases unmatched: 14. Here the CDR3 DNA reads TGTGCCAGCAATCCAATCGGACAGGGAGGGGTAGCTTTCTTT. This sequence encodes CASNPIGQGGVAFF.

This rearrangement joins TRBV5-4 to TRBJ2-5; possible D gene TRBD1, 6 bases. The ends were cut back, 3 bases at V and 5 bases at J, with 17 bases in the middle. Germline V gene sequence: CDR1 SGHNT, CDR2 YYREEE (reference sequence). CDR3 length equals 15 residues. CDR3 nucleotide sequence: TGTGCCAGCAGCTGGGCCCAGGGGTCAGGGGAGACCCAGTACTTC. As protein: CASSWAQGSGETQYF.

The chain couples TRBV6-1 to TRBJ1-5; the D is unclear. Germline V gene lookup returns CDR1 MNHNS and CDR2 SASEGT. With 2 bases removed from V and 5 bases from J, the gap between germline ends came to 10 bases. CDR3 length equals 14 residues. The CDR3 region has the DNA TGTGCCAGCAGTGAATTTAGGAGGTATCAGCCCCAGCATTTT. Protein product: CASSEFRRYQPQHF.

The chain couples TRBV30 to TRBJ1-2; D is unresolved. V dropped 5 bases and J dropped 0 bases, with 19 bases sitting between them. The CDR3 sequence is 16 residues long. The germline V gene has CDR1 GTSNPN and CDR2 SVGIG (reference sequence). Here the CDR3 reads CAWRPPGVGSNYGYTF. In nucleotides, the CDR3 is TGTGCCTGGCGGCCGCCCGGGGTTGGTTCTAACTATGGCTACACCTTC.

This rearrangement joins TRBV10-3 to TRBJ1-2, with D perhaps TRBD1 (6 bases). Per the germline V gene, CDR1 is ENHRY and CDR2 is SYGVKD. Trimming left V 2 bases short and J 13 bases short, with 14 bases between. CDR3 length: 12 residues. The chain's CDR3 is CAISEMGQAFTF. The CDR3 DNA is TGTGCCATCAGTGAGATGGGACAAGCTTTCACCTTC.

This clone showed up just a few times. This chain joins TRBV7-6 and TRBJ2-3, with a tentative D call TRBD1 (5 bases). Germline CDR1 SGHVS, CDR2 FNYEAQ. With 0 bases removed from V and 5 bases from J, the gap between germline ends came to 12 bases. The CDR3 has 15 residues. CDR3 bases: TGTGCCAGCAGCTTAGCGGGGCATGGTTTAGATACGCAGTATTTT. Its translation is CASSLAGHGLDTQYF.

The V call is TRBV6-4, the J call TRBJ1-2; D call uncertain. This CDR3 has 11 amino acids. Per germline, CDR1 MRHNA and CDR2 SNTAGT. Trimming took off 0 bases at V and 9 bases at J, with 5 bases between the two ends. The CDR3 reads CASSDSSSYTF. The CDR3 coding sequence is TGTGCCAGCAGTGACTCGTCTAGCTACACCTTC.

The chain has TRBV5-5 and TRBJ1-1; D is possibly TRBD1 (6 bases). The ends were cut back, 0 bases at V and 2 bases at J, with 14 bases in the middle. Germline lookup yields CDR1 SGHKS and CDR2 YYEKEE (reference sequence). This CDR3 has 16 amino acids. The CDR3 DNA sequence: TGTGCCAGCAGCTTGGGGGCGGGGGCGGTAAACACTGAAGCTTTCTTT. Protein product: CASSLGAGAVNTEAFF.

This clone was seen just once. This chain connects TRBV24-1 to TRBJ1-1; possibly TRBD1 for D (5 bases). Trimming left V 4 bases short and J 6 bases short, with 17 bases between. This CDR3 is built from 15 residues. Germline CDR1 is KGHDR and CDR2 is SFDVKD. The DNA for the CDR3 is TGTGCCACCAGTGACTCGGACAAGGTAGTAGCTGAAGCTTTCTTT. It is translated as CATSDSDKVVAEAFF.

CDR3 residues: CASSHLPAVDRELFF. The CDR3 DNA sequence: TGCGCCAGCAGCCATCTTCCAGCGGTGGACCGGGAGCTGTTTTTT. This chain joins TRBV4-1 and TRBJ2-2, with D tentatively TRBD2 (5 bases). V lost 3 bases and J lost 9, with 17 bases in between. This CDR3 comprises 15 residues. Looked up from germline, CDR1 is MGHRA and CDR2 is YSYEKL.

V is TRBV5-4 and J is TRBJ2-7, with TRBD1 matching over 7 bases. There are 14 residues in the CDR3. Unmatched junction bases numbered 10, after V lost 4 bases and J lost 6 bases. Per the germline V gene, CDR1 is SGHNT and CDR2 is YYREEE (reference sequence). The CDR3 nucleotides are TGTGCCAGCAGCCAGACAGGGTATAGAGGCGAGCAGTACTTC. Residues: CASSQTGYRGEQYF.

V is TRBV5-1 and J is TRBJ2-4, with no clear D. Trimming shortened V by 1 base and J by 5 bases, and 13 bases separated the two germline ends. This CDR3 has 15 amino acids. Germline V gene data show CDR1 as SGHRS and CDR2 as YFSETQ. In DNA form, the CDR3 reads TGCGCCAGCAGCTTGATACCAGGCCCCGAAAACATTCAGTACTTC. Its protein is CASSLIPGPENIQYF.

The rearrangement joins TRBV11-2 to TRBJ2-1, with D maybe TRBD2 (7 bases). CDR1 is SGHAT, CDR2 FQNNGV, per germline. The CDR3 extends over 17 amino acids. Trimming shortened V by 5 bases and J by 4 bases, and 21 bases separated the two germline ends. The CDR3 sequence is CASSPGWGGGPYNEQFF. The CDR3 coding sequence is TGTGCCAGCAGCCCCGGGTGGGGCGGGGGCCCATACAATGAGCAGTTCTTC.

This chain connects TRBV19 to TRBJ1-4, with D possibly TRBD1 on 5 matching bases. The V gene lost 6 bases and the J gene lost 4 bases, with 12 bases spanning the gap. There are 14 residues in the CDR3. The V gene's germline CDR1 is LNHDA and CDR2 SQIVND (reference sequence). CDR3 bases: TGTGCCAGTAGCAACAGGTTTATTAATGAAAAACTGTTTTTT. Translation gives CASSNRFINEKLFF.

The chain couples TRBV4-1 to TRBJ1-2; 8 nucleotides match TRBD1. This CDR3 region has 15 residues. Germline V lookup: CDR1 MGHRA, CDR2 YSYEKL. The V gene end was trimmed by 0 bases and the J gene end by 4 bases; junction bases not matched to a gene: 4. The CDR3 nucleotides read TGCGCCAGCAGCCAAGATCGTGACAGGGGCTATGGCTACACCTTC. It specifies CASSQDRDRGYGYTF.

The rearrangement uses TRBV28 and TRBJ1-5, with D unresolved. V was pared by 6 bases and J by 3 bases, with 15 bases between. Germline V gene data show CDR1 as MDHEN and CDR2 as SYDVKM. The CDR3 runs 15 residues. CDR3 sequence: CASRAVGSDNQPQHF. CDR3 in DNA: TGTGCCAGCAGGGCGGTAGGCAGTGACAATCAGCCCCAGCATTTT.

In its sample, this clone was seen once. This CDR3 reads CASSQSTLRILGYGYTF. The CDR3 DNA reads as TGCGCCAGCAGCCAATCAACTCTCCGCATCCTTGGCTATGGCTACACCTTC. The chain employs TRBV4-1 and TRBJ1-2; D is unclear. Germline V gene data show CDR1 as MGHRA and CDR2 as YSYEKL. This CDR3 comprises 17 residues. The germline V and J ends were trimmed by 2 bases and 4 bases, with 20 bases remaining between them.